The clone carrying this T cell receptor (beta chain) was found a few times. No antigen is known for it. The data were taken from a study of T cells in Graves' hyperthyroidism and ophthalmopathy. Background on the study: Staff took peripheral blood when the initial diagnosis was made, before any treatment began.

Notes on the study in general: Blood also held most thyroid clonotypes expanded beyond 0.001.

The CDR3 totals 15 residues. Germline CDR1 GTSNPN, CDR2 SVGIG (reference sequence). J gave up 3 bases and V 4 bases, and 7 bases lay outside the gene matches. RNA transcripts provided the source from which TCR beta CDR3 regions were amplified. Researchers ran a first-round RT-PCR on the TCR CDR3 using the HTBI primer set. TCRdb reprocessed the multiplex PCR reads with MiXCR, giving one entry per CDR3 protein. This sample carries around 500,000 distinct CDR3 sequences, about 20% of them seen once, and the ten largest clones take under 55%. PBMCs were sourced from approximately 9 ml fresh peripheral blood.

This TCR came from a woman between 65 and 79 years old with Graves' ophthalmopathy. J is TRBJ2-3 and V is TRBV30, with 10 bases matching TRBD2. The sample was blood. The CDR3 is CAWKPGLARTDTQYF. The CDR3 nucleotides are TGTGCCTGGAAACCGGGACTAGCGCGTACAGATACGCAGTATTTT.